The 8 T cell receptor beta chains given below trace back to one sample, sequenced in a study of cytomegalovirus exposure and HLA in healthy donors. Amplification used 60 Vbeta primers and 13 Jbeta primers. The assay was immunoSEQ multiplex PCR, and TCRdb's table has in-frame clones only and misses some. The data contain 95,000 to 150,000 clones, 15% of them singletons. The sample consisted of PBMCs. The source is a woman between 18 and 30 years old in good health and CMV-seronegative.

V is TRBV9 and J is TRBJ2-1; 8 bases fit TRBD2. Trimming removed 2 bases from V and 13 bases from J; junction bases left unmatched: 11. The CDR3 covers 14 residues. Per the germline V gene, CDR1 is SGDLS and CDR2 is YYNGEE. CDR3 amino acids: CASSVSGEPGRQFF. CDR3 bases: TGTGCCAGCAGCGTTAGCGGGGAGCCCGGGAGACAGTTCTTC.

V usage is TRBV4-2 and J usage is TRBJ2-2; 8 positions match TRBD1. The CDR3 has 16 amino acids. The ends lost 2 bases at V and 5 bases at J; junction bases unmatched: 7. In germline, CDR1 is LGHNA, CDR2 YNFKEQ. The CDR3, as DNA: TGTGCCAGCAGCCAACTTTCAGGGGGCAGGACCGGGGAGCTGTTTTTT. Translating gives CASSQLSGGRTGELFF.

The table lists this clone with a few counts. The chain has TRBV7-9 and TRBJ2-7, with TRBD1 matching 8 bases. V trimming: 1 base; J trimming: 5 bases; junction bases outside the gene matches: 4. CDR3 length: 14 residues. Germline CDR1 and CDR2: SEHNR and FQNEAQ (reference sequence). The CDR3 loop reads CASSLGTGFHEQYF. Written as DNA, the CDR3 is TGTGCCAGCAGCTTAGGGACAGGGTTCCACGAGCAGTACTTC.

The chain links TRBV7-2 to TRBJ2-7; a possible D gene is TRBD2 (5 bases). CDR3 size: 13 residues. Per the germline V gene, CDR1 is SGHTA and CDR2 is FQGNSA. V dropped 0 bases and J dropped 6 bases, with 9 bases sitting between them. The CDR3 DNA is TGTGCCAGCAGCTTAGCCCAAGGGAGCGAGCAGTACTTC. Translation gives CASSLAQGSEQYF.

The chain joins TRBV2 to TRBJ1-2; TRBD1 aligns across 12 bases. CDR1 SNHLY and CDR2 FYNNEI come from the germline V gene. V lost 8 bases to trimming and J lost 13 bases; unmatched junction nucleotides: 23. The CDR3 covers 17 residues. Here the CDR3 reads CASPLGDRGRGVHSATF. CDR3 coding DNA: TGTGCCAGCCCTCTAGGGGACAGGGGGCGCGGGGTTCATTCAGCCACCTTC.

This clone was observed a few times. The chain is built from TRBV6-5 and TRBJ2-2; 11 positions agree with TRBD2. Trimming at V came to 0 bases and at J to 6 bases, leaving 3 bases not matched to a gene. Germline loops: CDR1 MNHEY, CDR2 SVGAGI. CDR3 length equals 16 residues. The CDR3 bases are TGTGCCAGCAGTTACTCTAGCGGGGGGGCCTCCGGGGAGCTGTTTTTT. It is translated as CASSYSSGGASGELFF.

The chain has TRBV27 and TRBJ2-7, with 11 bases aligning to TRBD2. Trimming at V came to 6 bases and at J to 4 bases, leaving 5 bases not matched to a gene. Germline V gene lookup returns CDR1 MNHEY and CDR2 SMNVEV (reference sequence). The CDR3 runs 14 residues. The CDR3 loop reads CASSLAGGRYEQYF. For the CDR3, the DNA is TGTGCCAGCAGCTTAGCGGGGGGGCGGTACGAGCAGTACTTC.

V gene TRBV2 combines with J gene TRBJ1-5; TRBD1 matches 10 bases. V gave up 4 bases and J gave up 5 bases; unmatched junction bases: 11. In germline, CDR1 is SNHLY, CDR2 FYNNEI. The CDR3 sequence is 17 residues long. Written as DNA, the CDR3 is TGTGCCAGCAGTGGCTCCGGGACAGGGGCTTTGTATCAGCCCCAGCATTTT. Protein sequence: CASSGSGTGALYQPQHF.